A selection of T cell receptor beta chains follows, all from one sample in a study of chemoradiotherapy in HPV16-positive cancers. Profiled with immunoSEQ multiplex PCR; TCRdb holds only in-frame clones, not every one. Among some 8,900 clones, 75% were seen once, and the ten largest hold around 9%. This material was obtained from a patient who underwent chemoradiotherapy. Receptors originate from a human donor with HPV-associated anogenital cancer. CDR3s include the opening cysteine and the closing phenylalanine or tryptophan. D genes are given only for firm matches. A clone size is listed for some rows: how often the clone was seen (once, few, many), or a class if it is expanded.

clone_size	v_call	j_call	d_call	cdr3_aa	cdr3_nt
NA	TRBV19	TRBJ1-1	NA	CASSSWGGTEAFF	TGTGCCAGTAGCTCATGGGGGGGGACTGAAGCTTTCTTT
NA	TRBV6-1	TRBJ1-1	NA	CASSPKGGRVAFF	TGTGCCAGCAGTCCAAAGGGGGGGCGAGTAGCTTTCTTT
NA	TRBV21-1	TRBJ1-2	NA	CASSWGTGGPPYGYTF	TGTGCCAGCAGCTGGGGAACAGGAGGGCCTCCCTATGGCTACACCTTC
NA	TRBV2	TRBJ2-3	NA	CASRGPKGPDTQYF	TGTGCCAGCAGAGGACCTAAGGGCCCAGATACGCAGTATTTT
few	TRBV9	TRBJ1-2	TRBD1	CASSSTGSNYGYTF	TGTGCCAGCAGCTCGACAGGGAGCAACTATGGCTACACCTTC
NA	TRBV5-5	TRBJ2-5	NA	CASSKSTRDVETQYF	TGTGCCAGCAGCAAAAGTACCCGGGACGTGGAGACCCAGTACTTC
NA	TRBV11-3	TRBJ2-2	NA	CASSLGGRDTGELFF	TGTGCCAGCAGCTTAGGTGGCCGAGACACCGGGGAGCTGTTTTTT
few	TRBV5-1	TRBJ2-7	NA	CASSEQSYEQYF	TGCGCCAGCAGCGAACAGTCCTACGAGCAGTACTTC
NA	TRBV19	TRBJ1-6	TRBD1	CASSRQGYNSPLHF	TGTGCCAGTAGTCGACAGGGCTATAATTCACCCCTCCACTTT
NA	TRBV7-9	TRBJ1-4	NA	CASSLTGTHNEKLFF	TGTGCCAGCAGCTTAACGGGGACGCATAATGAAAAACTGTTTTTT
once	TRBV27	TRBJ2-1	TRBD2	CASRIIAGADYNEQFF	TGTGCCAGCAGAATAATAGCGGGAGCCGACTACAATGAGCAGTTCTTC